This is a list of T cell receptor beta chains from one sample in a study of T-cell reconstitution after alpha-beta-depleted transplantation in children. TCRdb reprocessed the PCR reads with MiXCR, giving one entry per CDR3 protein. The table lists roughly 500,000 distinct CDR3 sequences, 30% to 35% of them singletons, with around 2.4% in the top ten. The source was PBMCs from the stem cell graft donor, collected from the stem cell graft. Every receptor here comes from a human donor who donated a stem cell graft to a child with aplastic anemia. Both conserved end residues are part of each CDR3. Fields, in order: J gene, clone size, V gene, D gene, CDR3 DNA, CDR3 protein. The D gene is left open where the match is weak. The size field is filled for only some rows; it gives once, few, many or a size class.

TRBJ2-3 - TRBV9 TRBD2 TGTGCCAGCAGCCCCGGACTAGCGGGAGAAGATACGCAGTATTTT CASSPGLAGEDTQYF
TRBJ2-7 - TRBV29-1 TRBD1 TGCAGCGTTGGACATCGGGACAGGGGAGGCTACGAGCAGTACTTC CSVGHRDRGGYEQYF
TRBJ2-1 - TRBV4-3 - TGCGCCAGCAGCCAAGAAGGTCCCTCAAGCTCCTACAATGAGCAGTTCTTC CASSQEGPSSSYNEQFF
TRBJ1-5 few TRBV7-2 - TGTGCCAGCAGCTCCCACAGGGATAGCAATCAGCCCCAGCATTTT CASSSHRDSNQPQHF
TRBJ2-1 few TRBV7-6 TRBD2 TGTGCCAGCAGCTTAGCACCGACTAGCACCGATGAGCAGTTCTTC CASSLAPTSTDEQFF
TRBJ2-5 - TRBV20-1 TRBD2 TGCAGTGCTAGTGGGGGGGTTCGGGAGACCCAGTACTTC CSASGGVRETQYF
TRBJ1-2 - TRBV20-1 TRBD1 TGCAGTGCACCGACAGGGGGCCAAAACTATGGCTACACCTTC CSAPTGGQNYGYTF
TRBJ1-2 many TRBV6-4 - TGTGCCAGCAGTGACTCGGAAGGGGCGAATGGCTACACCTTC CASSDSEGANGYTF
TRBJ2-1 - TRBV25-1 - TGTGCCAGCAGTGAACTAGCACATGAGCAGTTCTTC CASSELAHEQFF
TRBJ2-7 few TRBV12-3/TRBV12-4 TRBD2 TGTGCCAGCAGTTTACCGACTAGCGGGCACTACGAGCAGTACTTC CASSLPTSGHYEQYF
TRBJ1-2 - TRBV5-1 - TGCGCCAGCAGAGAGGCGGCTAACTATGGCTACACCTTC CASREAANYGYTF
TRBJ1-5 few TRBV19 TRBD1 TGTGCCAGTAGTACGGACAGGGGTGGCAATCAGCCCCAGCATTTT CASSTDRGGNQPQHF
TRBJ2-2 - TRBV5-5 - TGTGCCAGCAGCTTGGGGCAGTTGAACTCCGGGGAGCTGTTTTTT CASSLGQLNSGELFF
TRBJ2-5 - TRBV12-3/TRBV12-4 - TGTGCCAGCAGAACGGGACATAAAGAGACCCAGTACTTC CASRTGHKETQYF
TRBJ2-7 - TRBV7-9 TRBD1 TGTGCCAGCTCCCCCCTTGGGACAGGGGATTACGAGCAGTACTTC CASSPLGTGDYEQYF
TRBJ2-7 - TRBV7-2 - TGTGCCAGCAGCTCCGGGCCCGCCGGCGAGCAGTACTTC CASSSGPAGEQYF
TRBJ1-2 - TRBV12-3/TRBV12-4 - TGTGCCAGCACCACGTCGGGTGGGCATGGCTACACCTTC CASTTSGGHGYTF
TRBJ1-1 many TRBV29-1 - TGCAGCGTTGAAGATGGGACGTTGGCACCGGGGATGGCTTTCTTT CSVEDGTLAPGMAFF
TRBJ1-2 - TRBV5-6 - TGTGCCAGCAGCCCTCACCGGGAGGGAATCAACTATGGCTACACCTTC CASSPHREGINYGYTF
TRBJ2-6 - TRBV6-5 - TGTGTGGTTGTCTCTGGGGCCAACGTCCTGACTTTC CVVVSGANVLTF
TRBJ1-1 - TRBV29-1 - TGCAGCGTTGAAGATCAGGTTGCTGAAGCTTTCTTT CSVEDQVAEAFF
TRBJ1-5 - TRBV18 - TGTGCCAGCTCACCACAGGACCCACAGCCCCAGCATTTT CASSPQDPQPQHF
TRBJ1-2 - TRBV5-6 TRBD1 TGTGCCAGCAGCTTCACCGGGACAGGGGCCGATGGCTACACCTTC CASSFTGTGADGYTF
TRBJ1-2 - TRBV7-2 - TGTGCCAGCAGTCCACTAATTCTTGGCTACACCTTC CASSPLILGYTF
TRBJ2-6 - TRBV21-1 - TGTGCCAGCAATCCGAGGTGGAAGGGGCTCAAATCTGGGGCCAACGTCCTGACTTTC CASNPRWKGLKSGANVLTF
TRBJ2-1 - TRBV4-3 - TGCGCCAGCAGCCAAGATGGGCTAGCTCGGTACAATGAGCAGTTCTTC CASSQDGLARYNEQFF
TRBJ1-4 - TRBV7-9 - TGTGCCAGCAGGCCCCCCCGCGCTAATGAAAAACTGTTTTTT CASRPPRANEKLFF
TRBJ2-3 - TRBV29-1 - TGCAGCTTCGGACAGACCTCCACAGATACGCAGTATTTT CSFGQTSTDTQYF
TRBJ1-1 - TRBV29-1 - TGCAGCGTTAGGGGGTGGGTGGACACTGAAGCTTTCTTT CSVRGWVDTEAFF
TRBJ1-4 few TRBV7-6 - TGTGCTAGCAGCTCGCAGTTAAATGAAAAACTGTTTTTT CASSSQLNEKLFF
TRBJ2-4 few TRBV12-3/TRBV12-4 - TGTGCCAGCAGTTTGGGGGGAGCTAACATTCAGTACTTC CASSLGGANIQYF
TRBJ2-7 - TRBV15 TRBD1 TGTGCCACCAGCAGAGAGGGACAGGACTACGAGCAGTACTTC CATSREGQDYEQYF
TRBJ2-1 - TRBV18 - TGTGCCAGCTCACCACGTAAGGGTAGACTTAACAATGAGCAGTTCTTC CASSPRKGRLNNEQFF
TRBJ2-7 - TRBV5-6 - TGTGCCAGCAGCTTATGGGGGTCGCGGTACGAGCAGTACTTC CASSLWGSRYEQYF
TRBJ1-5 - TRBV6-2/TRBV6-3 - TGTGCCAGCAGTTATCAGGGTGGCAATCAGCCCCAGCATTTT CASSYQGGNQPQHF
TRBJ1-2 - TRBV2 - TGTGCCACTTCTAAACAGGACCTCTATGGCTACACCTTC CATSKQDLYGYTF
TRBJ1-1 few TRBV27 - TGTGCCAGCAGTTTATCGGGGGCGAGGACTGAAGCTTTCTTT CASSLSGARTEAFF
TRBJ1-2 few TRBV20-1 TRBD1 TGCAGTGCCCCCCTTCGGGGACAGGGGAGCGGCTACACCTTC CSAPLRGQGSGYTF
TRBJ2-3 few TRBV12-3/TRBV12-4 - TGTGCCACCAAACTCGCTAGCACAGATACGCAGTATTTT CATKLASTDTQYF
TRBJ1-1 few TRBV29-1 - TGCAGCGTTGATGGGGCAACTGAAGCTTTCTTT CSVDGATEAFF
TRBJ1-1 - TRBV5-5 - TGTGCCAGCAGCTTGACCGCCCAGGGTGGGGGCCTGAACACTGAAGCTTTCTTT CASSLTAQGGGLNTEAFF
TRBJ1-1 few TRBV12-3/TRBV12-4 - TGTGCCAACAGGGTAGGGACTGAAGCTTTCTTT CANRVGTEAFF
TRBJ2-5 - TRBV20-1 - TGCAGTGCTAGAGGTCCGCAAGAGACCCAGTACTTC CSARGPQETQYF
TRBJ2-1 few TRBV15 - TGTGCCACCAGCAGAGATGCGAGTACGGGCAATGAGCAGTTCTTC CATSRDASTGNEQFF
TRBJ2-2 - TRBV6-1 - TGTGCCAGCAGCCGCCACGAAAGTAACACCGGGGAGCTGTTTTTT CASSRHESNTGELFF
TRBJ1-2 few TRBV7-9 - TGTGCCAGCATCCCCGGCACCGGGGGTCGGTATGGCTACACCTTC CASIPGTGGRYGYTF
TRBJ1-1 - TRBV11-1 - TGTGCCAGCAGCTCCCCCATTGGAGGTCCTGAAGCTTTCTTT CASSSPIGGPEAFF
TRBJ2-3 - TRBV6-2/TRBV6-3 - TGTGCCAGCAGTTTCGGGACCACCACAGATACGCAGTATTTT CASSFGTTTDTQYF
TRBJ2-3 - TRBV9 - TGTGCCAGCAGCGTAGGGCGGGACGCACCTAACACAGATACGCAGTATTTT CASSVGRDAPNTDTQYF
TRBJ1-4 - TRBV18 - TGTGCCAGCTCACCCCTACAGGGCCTTAATGAAAAACTGTTTTTT CASSPLQGLNEKLFF
TRBJ1-5 - TRBV20-1 - TGCAGTGCTGTACGACGGTATAGCAATCAGCCCCAGCATTTT CSAVRRYSNQPQHF
TRBJ2-1 - TRBV20-1 TRBD2 TGCAGTGCGTGGACTAGCGGGATAAGGGGCGATGAGCAGTTCTTC CSAWTSGIRGDEQFF
TRBJ2-7 - TRBV15 TRBD2 TGTGCCACCAGCAGAGATGCGATAGCGGGGTACGAGCAGTACTTC CATSRDAIAGYEQYF
TRBJ2-3 few TRBV25-1 - TGTGCCAGCAGTGACGCGGCCACAGATACGCAGTATTTT CASSDAATDTQYF
TRBJ2-2 - TRBV20-1 TRBD1 TGCAGTGCTAGGGGACAGAACACCGAGGAGCTGTTTTTT CSARGQNTEELFF
TRBJ1-1 - TRBV5-6 TRBD1 TGTGCCAGCAGCTACCTGGGACAGGGGAAGAACACTGAAGCTTTCTTT CASSYLGQGKNTEAFF
TRBJ2-1 - TRBV7-9 TRBD2 TGTGCCAGCAGCCAGACTAGCGGGCAATACAATGAGCAGTTCTTC CASSQTSGQYNEQFF
TRBJ1-5 - TRBV28 - TGTGCCAGCAGCTCTTCCATGTGGTGGGGGGCGCGGGGTCAGCCCCAGCATTTT CASSSSMWWGARGQPQHF